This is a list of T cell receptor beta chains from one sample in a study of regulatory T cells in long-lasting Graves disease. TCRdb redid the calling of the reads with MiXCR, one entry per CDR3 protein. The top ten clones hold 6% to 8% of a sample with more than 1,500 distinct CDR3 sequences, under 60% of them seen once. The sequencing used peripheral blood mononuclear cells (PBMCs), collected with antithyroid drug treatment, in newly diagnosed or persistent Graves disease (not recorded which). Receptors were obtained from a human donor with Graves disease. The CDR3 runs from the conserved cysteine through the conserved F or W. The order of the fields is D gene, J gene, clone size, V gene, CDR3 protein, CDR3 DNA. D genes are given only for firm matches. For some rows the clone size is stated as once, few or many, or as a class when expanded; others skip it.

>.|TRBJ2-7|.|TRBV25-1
CASRGYEQYF
TGTGCCAGCAGAGGCTACGAGCAGTACTTC
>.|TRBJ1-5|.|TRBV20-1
CSARPRSDQPQHF
TGCAGTGCTAGGCCCAGAAGCGATCAGCCCCAGCATTTT
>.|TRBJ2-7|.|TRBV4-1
CASSQTVDPYEQYF
TGCGCCAGCAGCCAGACGGTGGACCCCTACGAGCAGTACTTC
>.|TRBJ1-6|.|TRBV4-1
CASSQNNSPLHF
TGCGCCAGCAGCCAGAATAATTCACCCCTCCACTTT
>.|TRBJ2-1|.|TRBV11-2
CASSYTTGSYNEQFF
TGTGCCAGCAGTTACACGACGGGCTCCTACAATGAGCAGTTCTTC
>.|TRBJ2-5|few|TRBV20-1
CSGVRSETQYF
TGCAGTGGGGTCAGGTCAGAGACCCAGTACTTC
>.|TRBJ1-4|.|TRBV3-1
CASTSLATNEKLFF
TGTGCCAGCACTTCATTGGCAACTAATGAAAAACTGTTTTTT
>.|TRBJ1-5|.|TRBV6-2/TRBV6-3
CASSYLAGETQPQHF
TGTGCCAGCAGTTACCTGGCAGGGGAGACTCAGCCCCAGCATTTT
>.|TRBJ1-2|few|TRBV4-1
CASSQGSRGVDNGYTF
TGCGCCAGCAGCCAAGGGTCCAGGGGCGTCGATAATGGCTACACCTTC
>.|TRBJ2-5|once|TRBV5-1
CASSLTPRVEETQYF
TGCGCCAGCAGCTTGACCCCACGGGTAGAGGAGACCCAGTACTTC
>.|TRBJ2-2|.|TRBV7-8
CASSLARGPVWELFF
TGTGCCAGCAGCTTAGCGCGGGGGCCGGTCTGGGAGCTGTTTTTT
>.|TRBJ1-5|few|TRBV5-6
CASSLRDSNQPQHF
TGTGCCAGCAGCTTGAGGGATAGCAATCAGCCCCAGCATTTT
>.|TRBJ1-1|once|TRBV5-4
CASSFGMNTEAFF
TGTGCCAGCAGCTTTGGAATGAACACTGAAGCTTTCTTT
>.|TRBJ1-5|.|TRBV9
CASSEGGQPQHF
TGTGCCAGCAGTGAGGGCGGTCAGCCCCAGCATTTT
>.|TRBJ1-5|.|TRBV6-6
CASSYLGGQPQHF
TGTGCCAGCAGTTACCTGGGGGGTCAGCCCCAGCATTTT
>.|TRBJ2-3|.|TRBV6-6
CASSYSNYDTQYF
TGTGCCAGCAGTTACTCGAACTATGATACGCAGTATTTT
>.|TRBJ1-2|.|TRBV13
CASSLGTVNYGYTF
TGTGCCAGCAGCTTAGGGACGGTGAACTATGGCTACACCTTC
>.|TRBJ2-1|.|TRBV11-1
CASSSPRTALIDNEQFF
TGTGCCAGCAGCTCCCCCCGGACAGCCTTAATAGACAATGAGCAGTTCTTC
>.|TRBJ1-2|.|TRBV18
CASSPPSRGGYTF
TGTGCCAGCTCACCACCAAGTCGGGGCGGCTACACCTTC
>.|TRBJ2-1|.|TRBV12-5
CASGSAGASSYNEQFF
TGTGCTAGTGGGTCCGCAGGGGCGAGCTCCTACAATGAGCAGTTCTTC
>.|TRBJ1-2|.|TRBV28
CASSLGFERDGYTF
TGTGCCAGCAGTTTAGGGTTTGAGAGGGATGGCTACACCTTC
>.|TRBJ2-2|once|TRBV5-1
CASSFMSGELFF
TGCGCCAGCAGCTTTATGTCCGGGGAGCTGTTTTTT
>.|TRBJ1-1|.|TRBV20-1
CSASRKIEAFF
TGCAGTGCTAGCCGGAAAATTGAAGCTTTCTTT
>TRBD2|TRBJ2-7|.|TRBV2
CARSAGGYEQYF
TGTGCCAGATCAGCGGGGGGTTACGAGCAGTACTTC
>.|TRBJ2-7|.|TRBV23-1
CASSQSNSSYEQYF
TGCGCCAGCAGTCAATCGAACAGTTCCTACGAGCAGTACTTC
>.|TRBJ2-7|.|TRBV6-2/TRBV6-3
CASSYSIGAQYF
TGTGCCAGCAGTTACTCGATTGGGGCCCAGTACTTC
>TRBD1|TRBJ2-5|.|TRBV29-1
CSLLRDSTQETQYF
TGCAGCCTACTCCGGGACAGCACCCAAGAGACCCAGTACTTC
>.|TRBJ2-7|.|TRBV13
CASSLGGGQNEQYF
TGTGCCAGCAGCTTAGGAGGGGGGCAAAACGAGCAGTACTTC
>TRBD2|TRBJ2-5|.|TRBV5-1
CASSPRLAGVQETQYF
TGCGCCAGCAGCCCCAGACTAGCGGGGGTCCAAGAGACCCAGTACTTC
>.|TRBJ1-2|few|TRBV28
CASSAFIGQSNYGYTF
TGTGCCAGCAGCGCCTTCATAGGGCAGTCTAACTATGGCTACACCTTC
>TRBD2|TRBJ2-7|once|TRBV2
CASSGAGGYEQYF
TGTGCCAGCAGTGGTGCGGGGGGCTACGAGCAGTACTTC